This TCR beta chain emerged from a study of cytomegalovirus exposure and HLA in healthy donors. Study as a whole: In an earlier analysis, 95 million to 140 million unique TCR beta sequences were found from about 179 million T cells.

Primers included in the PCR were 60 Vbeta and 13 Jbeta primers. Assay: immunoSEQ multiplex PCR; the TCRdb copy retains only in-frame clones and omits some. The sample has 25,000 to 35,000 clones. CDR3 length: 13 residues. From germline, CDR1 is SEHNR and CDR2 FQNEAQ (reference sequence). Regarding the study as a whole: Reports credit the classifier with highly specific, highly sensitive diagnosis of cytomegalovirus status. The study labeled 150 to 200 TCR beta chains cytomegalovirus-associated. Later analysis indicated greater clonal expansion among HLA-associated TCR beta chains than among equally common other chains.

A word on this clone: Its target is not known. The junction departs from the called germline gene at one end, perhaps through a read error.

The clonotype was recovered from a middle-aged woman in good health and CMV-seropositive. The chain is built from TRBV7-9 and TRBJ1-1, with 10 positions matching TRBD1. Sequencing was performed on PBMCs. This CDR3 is CASGRTGGTEDFF. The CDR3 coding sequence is TGTGCCAGCGGCCGGACAGGGGGAACTGAAGATTTCTTT.